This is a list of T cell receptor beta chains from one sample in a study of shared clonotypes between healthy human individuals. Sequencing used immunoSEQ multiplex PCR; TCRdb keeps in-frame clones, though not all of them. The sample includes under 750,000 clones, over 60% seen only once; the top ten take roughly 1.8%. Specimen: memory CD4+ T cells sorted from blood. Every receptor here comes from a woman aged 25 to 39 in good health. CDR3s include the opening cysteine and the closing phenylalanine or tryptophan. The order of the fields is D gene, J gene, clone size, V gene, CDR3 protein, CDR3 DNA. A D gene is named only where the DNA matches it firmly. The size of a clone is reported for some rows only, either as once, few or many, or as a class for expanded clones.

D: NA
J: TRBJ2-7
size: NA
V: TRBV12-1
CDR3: CASSLRRYF
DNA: TGTGCCAGCAGCCTCCGCCGGTACTTC

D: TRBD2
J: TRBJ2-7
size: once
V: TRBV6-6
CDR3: CASSSIGLAGTYEQYF
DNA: TGTGCCAGCAGTTCCATCGGACTAGCCGGTACCTACGAGCAGTACTTC

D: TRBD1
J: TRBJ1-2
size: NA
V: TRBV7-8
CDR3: CASSLDRASFYGYTF
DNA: TGTGCCAGCAGCCTGGACAGGGCCTCTTTCTATGGCTACACCTTC

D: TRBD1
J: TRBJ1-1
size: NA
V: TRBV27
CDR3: CASSLPYFDRAGTEAFF
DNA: TGTGCCAGCAGTTTACCGTACTTCGACAGGGCGGGCACTGAAGCTTTCTTT

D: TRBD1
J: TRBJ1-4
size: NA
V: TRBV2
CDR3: CASSGGTGRNEKLFF
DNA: TGTGCCAGCAGCGGGGGGACAGGGCGTAATGAAAAACTGTTTTTT

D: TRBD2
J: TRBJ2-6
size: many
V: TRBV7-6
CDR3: CASSLTPSGTSLSGANVLTF
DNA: TGTGCCAGCAGTTTGACCCCTTCCGGGACTAGCCTCTCTGGGGCCAACGTCCTGACTTTC

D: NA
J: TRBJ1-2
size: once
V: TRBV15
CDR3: CATSRDYSAGYTF
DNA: TGTGCCACCAGCAGAGATTACTCGGCTGGCTACACCTTC

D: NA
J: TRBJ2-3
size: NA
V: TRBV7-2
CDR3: CASTPSTDTQYF
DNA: TGTGCCAGCACCCCTAGCACAGATACGCAGTATTTT

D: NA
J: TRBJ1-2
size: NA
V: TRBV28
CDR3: CAINTGINYGYTF
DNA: TGTGCCATTAATACAGGGATTAACTATGGCTACACCTTC

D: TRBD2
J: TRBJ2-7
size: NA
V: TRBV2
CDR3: CAARAGGSSYEQYF
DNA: TGTGCAGCACGGGCGGGCGGGAGCTCCTACGAGCAGTACTTC

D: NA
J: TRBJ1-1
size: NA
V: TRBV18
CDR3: CASSPSEWETEAFF
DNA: TGTGCCAGCTCACCAAGCGAATGGGAGACTGAAGCTTTCTTT

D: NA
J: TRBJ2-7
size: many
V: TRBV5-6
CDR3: CASSYTGTFVYEQYF
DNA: TGTGCCAGCAGCTATACCGGGACTTTTGTCTACGAGCAGTACTTC

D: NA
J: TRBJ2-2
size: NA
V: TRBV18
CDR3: CASSPQHTGELFF
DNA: TGTGCCAGCTCACCCCAGCACACCGGGGAGCTGTTTTTT

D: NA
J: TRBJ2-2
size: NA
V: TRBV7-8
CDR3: CASSLRSSNTGELFF
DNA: TGTGCCAGCAGCTTGAGATCCTCGAACACCGGGGAGCTGTTTTTT

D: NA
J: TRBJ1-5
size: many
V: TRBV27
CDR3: CASSPKSNQPQHF
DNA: TGTGCCAGCAGCCCTAAGAGCAATCAGCCCCAGCATTTT

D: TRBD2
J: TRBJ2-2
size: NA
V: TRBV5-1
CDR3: CASMTSGRAGTGELFF
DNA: TGCGCCAGCATGACTAGCGGGAGGGCCGGAACCGGGGAGCTGTTTTTT

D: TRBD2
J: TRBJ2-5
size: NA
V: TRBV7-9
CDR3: CASSLTSRETQYF
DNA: TGTGCCAGCAGCTTGACTAGCCGGGAGACCCAGTACTTC

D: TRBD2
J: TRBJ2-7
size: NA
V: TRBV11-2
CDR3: CASSARGGTSGSHEQYF
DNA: TGTGCCAGCAGCGCCAGAGGCGGGACTAGCGGGAGTCACGAGCAGTACTTC

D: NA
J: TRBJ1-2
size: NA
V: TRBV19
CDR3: CASSREANYGYTF
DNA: TGTGCCAGTAGTCGCGAGGCTAACTATGGCTACACCTTC

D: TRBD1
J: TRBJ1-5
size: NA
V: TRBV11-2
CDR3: CASSSGQGYQPQHF
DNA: TGTGCCAGCAGCTCGGGACAGGGCTATCAGCCCCAGCATTTT

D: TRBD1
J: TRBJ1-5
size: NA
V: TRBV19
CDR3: CASSGTGGPQPQHF
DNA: TGTGCCAGTAGTGGCACAGGGGGCCCTCAGCCCCAGCATTTT

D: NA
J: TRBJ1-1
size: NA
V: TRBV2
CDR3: CASTVDSFFTEAFF
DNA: TGTGCCAGCACCGTGGACAGTTTTTTCACTGAAGCTTTCTTT